These 18 T cell receptor beta chains share one sample of origin, sequenced in a study of blood T cells in healthy people across ages. A second PCR of about 7 to 12 cycles used a sample-barcoded 5' primer and a J-beta primer mix. TCRdb reanalysed the 5' RACE reads using MiXCR and keeps one entry per CDR3 protein. The table includes about 840,000 distinct CDR3 sequences, around 29% detected once. This sample also belongs to another study, concerning T cells of mothers and their children.

The sequenced material came from blood. All receptors come from a woman between 40 and 50 years old in good health.

This clonotype showed up just a few times. V is TRBV5-1 and J is TRBJ1-1; TRBD1 might be the D (5 bases). Deletions cut 0 bases from V and 2 bases from J, with 11 bases between. The CDR3 loop spans 15 amino acids. Germline V lookup: CDR1 SGHRS, CDR2 YFSETQ. CDR3: CASSLGGGSNTEAFF. Written as DNA, the CDR3 is TGCGCCAGCAGCTTGGGCGGGGGGAGCAACACTGAAGCTTTCTTT. Together with reference TRBV5-1 and TRBJ1-1, the CDR3 gives the full variable domain: KAGVTQTPRYLIKTRGQQVTLSCSPISGHRSVSWYQQTPGQGLQFLFEYFSETQRNKGNFPGRFSGRQFSNSRSEMNVSTLELGDSALYLCASSLGGGSNTEAFFGQGTRLTVV.

The chain has TRBV6-1 and TRBJ1-1; D is possibly TRBD1 (5 bases). CDR1 and CDR2 (germline): MNHNS, SASEGT. The CDR3 sequence is 14 residues long. Trimming took 6 bases from V and 5 from J, leaving 16 bases between them. The CDR3 loop is CASRQGTLGTEAFF. CDR3 sequence (DNA): TGTGCCAGCAGACAAGGGACCTTGGGGACTGAAGCTTTCTTT.

The table lists this clonotype with a few counts. This sequence joins TRBV10-3 and TRBJ1-4, with 7 positions matching TRBD1. Trimming at V came to 0 bases and at J to 10 bases, leaving 14 bases not matched to a gene. This CDR3 region has 17 residues. The germline V gene has CDR1 ENHRY and CDR2 SYGVKD. CDR3 sequence (DNA): TGTGCCATCAGTGAGTCGATAGTGATTCAGGGGGATGGAAAACTGTTTTTT. Amino acids: CAISESIVIQGDGKLFF.

The gene calls are TRBV10-3 and TRBJ1-1; D may be TRBD1 (6 bases). Per germline, CDR1 ENHRY and CDR2 SYGVKD. CDR3 length: 12 amino acids. V was trimmed by 8 bases and J by 2 bases, leaving 9 bases between them. The CDR3 region has the DNA TGTGCCATCGGGGGGGGCAACACTGAAGCTTTCTTT. Translated, it gives CAIGGGNTEAFF.

The chain links TRBV24-1 to TRBJ2-5; D perhaps matches TRBD2 (6 bases). The CDR3 is 16 residues long. Trimming removed 4 bases from V and 0 bases from J, with 14 bases in between. CDR1 and CDR2 (germline): KGHDR, SFDVKD. CDR3 residues: CATSDRTTPNQETQYF. The CDR3 nucleotides read TGTGCCACCAGTGACCGGACTACCCCGAACCAAGAGACCCAGTACTTC.

As for this clonotype: A much larger clone differs by one base, so this may be a read error. The chain couples TRBV2 to TRBJ2-4, with D possibly called TRBD1 or TRBD2 (5 bases each). V gave up 4 bases and J gave up 13 bases, with 23 bases separating them. The length of the CDR3 is 15 residues. CDR1 and CDR2 (germline): SNHLY, FYNNEI. DNA for the CDR3: TGTGCCAGCAGTGGAGGGGATAGCCACTACAATGAGCAGTACTTC. It codes for CASSGGDSHYNEQYF.

V is TRBV28 and J is TRBJ2-1, with D unresolved. V lost 6 bases, J lost 10 bases, and 19 bases lay in between. This CDR3 spans 14 amino acids. Looked up from germline, CDR1 is MDHEN and CDR2 is SYDVKM. The CDR3 loop reads CASRVGDGTYEQFF. As DNA, the CDR3 is TGTGCCAGCAGGGTAGGCGACGGAACCTACGAGCAGTTCTTC.

This clonotype has more than one count but fewer than ten. This sequence joins TRBV7-9 and TRBJ1-2; D remains unclear. CDR3 size: 12 residues. From germline, CDR1 is SEHNR and CDR2 FQNEAQ (reference sequence). V was clipped by 4 bases and J by 3 bases, with 6 bases between them. CDR3 protein: CASSSLYYGYTF. In DNA, the CDR3 is TGTGCCAGCAGCTCTTTATACTATGGCTACACCTTC.

This clonotype was recorded at least ten times. This rearrangement joins TRBV12-3 or TRBV12-4 to TRBJ1-1; no definite D call. The CDR3 is 15 amino acids. With 3 bases removed from V and 1 base from J, the gap between germline ends came to 12 bases. The CDR3 bases are TGTGCCAGCAGTTTCTGGAACCTCAAGAACACTGAAGCTTTCTTT. Translation: CASSFWNLKNTEAFF.

The chain is built from TRBV7-2 and TRBJ2-7; TRBD2 aligns across 9 bases. The CDR3 has 14 residues. The trim removed 0 bases at V and 6 bases at J, leaving 3 bases unmatched. Germline-derived CDR1 and CDR2 are SGHTA and FQGNSA. The CDR3 loop is CASSLAPLAGEQYF. In DNA, the CDR3 is TGTGCCAGCAGCTTAGCACCACTAGCGGGCGAGCAGTACTTC.

The rearrangement joins TRBV7-2 to TRBJ2-1; the D gene is possibly TRBD1 (6 bases). The J call is uncertain, as TRBJ2-7 better fits the DNA end. The CDR3 consists of 15 residues. Germline V gene sequence: CDR1 SGHTA, CDR2 FQGNSA. CDR3 sequence reads: CASRIQGSSYNEQYF. The CDR3 coding sequence is TGTGCCAGCAGGATACAGGGAAGCTCCTACAATGAGCAGTACTTC.

Regarding this clonotype: A single base separates this from a much larger clone, so it may be a read error. CDR3 sequence: CASSQETRLAGDNEQLF. The CDR3 region has the DNA TGCGCCAGCAGCCAAGAGACTAGACTAGCGGGTGACAATGAGCAGTTATTC. The chain combines TRBV4-3 with TRBJ2-1; 10 nucleotides match TRBD2. Germline loops: CDR1 LGHNA, CDR2 YSLEER. This CDR3 is built from 17 residues.

The chain uses TRBV19 and TRBJ2-1; D could derive from TRBD1 or TRBD2 (5 bases each). The CDR3 contains 14 residues. Trimming took 4 bases from V and 12 from J, leaving 19 bases between them. Germline V gene sequence: CDR1 LNHDA, CDR2 SQIVND (reference sequence). CDR3 DNA sequence: TGTGCCAGTAGTAATCCCGGGGACCGAGTAAGGCAGTTCTTC. This translates into CASSNPGDRVRQFF.

J is TRBJ2-3 and V is TRBV7-8; 8 bases agree with TRBD2. The CDR3 sequence is 16 residues long. With V trimmed by 10 bases and J by 0 bases, 12 bases remained unmatched. The germline gives CDR1 SGHVS, CDR2 FQNEAQ. The CDR3 is CATKFVAGGSTDTQYF. CDR3 in DNA: TGTGCCACAAAATTCGTCGCGGGGGGTAGCACAGATACGCAGTATTTT. The full variable domain, its missing parts supplied by reference TRBV7-8 and TRBJ2-3, is GAGVSQSPRYKVAKRGQDVALRCDPISGHVSLFWYQQALGQGPEFLTYFQNEAQLDKSGLPSDRFFAERPEGSVSTLKIQRTQQEDSAVYLCATKFVAGGSTDTQYFGPGTRLTVL.

Comments on this clonotype: A much larger clone sits a single nucleotide away, making a read error possible. The chain employs TRBV7-8 and TRBJ1-2; 8 nucleotides match TRBD1. J lost 7 bases, V lost 5 bases, and 15 bases had no gene match. The CDR3 covers 16 residues. The germline gives CDR1 SGHVS, CDR2 FQNEAQ. CDR3 sequence reads: CASSPLRGQDRGGYTF. The CDR3 region has the DNA TGTGCCAGCAGCCCCTTAAGGGGACAGGATCGTGGTGGCTACACCTTC.

This chain uses TRBV7-6 with TRBJ2-2, with D unclear. V was pared by 5 bases and J by 13 bases, with 14 bases between. Germline V lookup: CDR1 SGHVS, CDR2 FNYEAQ. The CDR3 totals 12 residues. The CDR3 nucleotides are TGTGCCAGCAGCCCCAACCGGGTCGGGCTGTTTTTT. Protein product: CASSPNRVGLFF.

The rearrangement uses TRBV7-9 and TRBJ2-2, with TRBD1 as a possible D gene (5 bases). V was cut by 2 bases and J by 6 bases, with 13 bases left in between. The CDR3 loop spans 15 amino acids. CDR1 is SEHNR and CDR2 is FQNEAQ in the germline V gene (reference sequence). CDR3 protein: CASSLQQGIAGELFF. The CDR3 coding sequence is TGTGCCAGCAGCTTACAGCAGGGTATCGCCGGGGAGCTGTTTTTT. The full variable domain, in which reference TRBV7-9 and TRBJ2-2 provide the parts outside the CDR3, is DTGVSQNPRHKITKRGQNVTFRCDPISEHNRLYWYRQTLGQGPEFLTYFQNEAQLEKSRLLSDRFSAERPKGSFSTLEIQRTEQGDSAMYLCASSLQQGIAGELFFGEGSRLTVL.

The chain employs TRBV28 and TRBJ1-2, with a weak D call TRBD1 (6 bases). The germline V gene has CDR1 MDHEN and CDR2 SYDVKM. The CDR3 extends over 15 amino acids. Between the trimmed V and J ends, which lost 4 bases and 8 bases, there was a span of 20 bases. CDR3 in amino acids: CASSSPGEGLMGYTF. Written as DNA, the CDR3 is TGTGCCAGCAGTTCCCCAGGGGAAGGACTTATGGGCTACACCTTC.